Listed below are T cell receptor beta chains from one sample, sequenced in a study of T cells in localized non-small cell lung cancer. Using immunoSEQ multiplex PCR, the repertoire was profiled, and TCRdb retains in-frame clones only, with some absent. The sample has 15,000 to 20,000 clones; 82% are singletons. Source: peripheral blood, taken before any cancer treatment. These receptors came from a male donor older than 55 with stage I lung adenocarcinoma. Each CDR3 is given without its conserved first and last residue. Clone size is shown for a subset of rows, as once, few, many or a class of expanded clone.

v_gene,abundance,CDR3aa
TRBV4-2,NA,ASSQEPVNTGELF
TRBV18,NA,ASSPVGEGLAGGETQY
TRBV19,NA,ASSIGARSRTDTQY
TRBV5-4,NA,ASSLGGTGGNEQF
TRBV4-3,NA,ASSQDTGRGYEQY
TRBV5-8,NA,ASSLEGTYNEQF
TRBV9,NA,ASSVGVEMEQF
TRBV7-8,NA,ASSPHGSRNEQF
TRBV7-9,NA,ASSRTDGELF
TRBV5-4,NA,ASRTPNTEAF
TRBV28,NA,ASSLQGDSTDEQF
TRBV4-2,NA,ASSQGQGFYNEQF
TRBV7-6,NA,ASSGLAGVDDTQY
TRBV6-6,NA,ASSYLALVGTDTQY
TRBV18,NA,ASSPPLAETFYGYT
TRBV7-8,once,ASSYGGTSYEQY
TRBV30,NA,AWSTGTVSNQPQH
TRBV5-6,NA,ASSLAQNYGYT
TRBV4-2,NA,ASSHIRGSTRPSYEQY
TRBV7-3,NA,ASSGKTSASTDTQY
TRBV5-1,NA,ARDGIGGRFSYEQY
TRBV19,NA,ASSDRTGFRGTEAF
TRBV7-8,NA,ASSPRRGGTEAF
TRBV7-3,NA,ASSQLAGSAYEQY
TRBV5-1,NA,ASSLGTGLAGGDTQY
TRBV9,NA,ASSVDLAGGLDEQY
TRBV29-1,few,SVEGTDRSGSGNTIY
TRBV14,NA,ASSQGGVGYT